Listed below are T cell receptor beta chains from one sample, sequenced in a study of graft-versus-host responses after intestinal transplantation. Assay used: immunoSEQ multiplex PCR; TCRdb lists only in-frame clones, some missing. This sample carries about 70,000 clones, about 87% of them seen once, and the ten largest clones take approximately 0.39%. No antigen has been assigned to these receptors. The specimen was unstimulated CD4+ T cells sorted from spleen or lymph node cells, collected before transplant. These receptors were obtained from a human donor who was the organ donor for an intestinal transplant. CDR3s include the opening cysteine and the closing phenylalanine or tryptophan. A D gene is named only where the DNA matches it firmly.

TRBV7-3	TRBD1	TRBJ2-1	CASSFRRGNEQFF	TGTGCCAGCAGCTTCCGCAGGGGGAATGAGCAGTTCTTC
TRBV27	-	TRBJ2-3	CASRWSSTSTDTQYF	TGTGCCAGCAGATGGTCGTCCACTAGCACAGATACGCAGTATTTT
TRBV5-1	TRBD1	TRBJ2-5	CASGTGGEETQYF	TGCGCCAGTGGGACAGGGGGCGAAGAGACCCAGTACTTC
TRBV6-5	TRBD2	TRBJ2-5	CASSIMGGETQYF	TGTGCCAGCAGTATCATGGGGGGGGAGACCCAGTACTTC
TRBV14	-	TRBJ1-6	CASSHSGSGSPLHF	TGTGCCAGCAGCCACTCAGGGTCAGGGTCACCCCTCCACTTT
TRBV7-3	-	TRBJ2-1	CASSLSSTGREQFF	TGTGCCAGCAGCTTATCCTCGACGGGGAGAGAGCAGTTCTTC
TRBV7-8	TRBD1	TRBJ1-6	CASSLGTGNSPLHF	TGTGCCAGCAGCTTGGGGACAGGGAATTCACCCCTCCACTTT
TRBV18	TRBD2	TRBJ2-1	CASSPPGLAYNEQFF	TGTGCCAGCTCACCACCGGGACTAGCGTACAATGAGCAGTTCTTC
TRBV28	-	TRBJ2-4	CASSLRAIQYF	TGTGCCAGCAGTCTCAGGGCCATTCAGTACTTC
TRBV18	-	TRBJ2-2	CASSPRQNTGELFF	TGTGCCAGCTCACCTCGACAGAACACCGGGGAGCTGTTTTTT
TRBV5-1	-	TRBJ1-1	CASSLALTVNTEAFF	TGCGCCAGCAGCTTGGCCTTGACAGTGAACACTGAAGCTTTCTTT
TRBV9	TRBD1	TRBJ2-5	CASSLGTAQETQYF	TGTGCCAGCAGCTTAGGGACAGCCCAAGAGACCCAGTACTTC
TRBV5-1	TRBD1	TRBJ2-5	CASSSGTVGETQYF	TGCGCCAGCAGCTCCGGGACAGTGGGAGAGACCCAGTACTTC